The rows below give T cell receptor beta chains drawn from one sample of a study of regulatory T cells. Method: immunoSEQ multiplex PCR; TCRdb's copy keeps in-frame clones and lacks some. The table lists about 35,000 clones, 89% of them singletons. Sequenced: conventional CD4+ T cells sorted from blood. The receptors shown here come from a young adult with CD3G deficiency. The CDR3 runs from the conserved cysteine through the conserved F or W. A D gene is named only where the DNA matches it firmly. Expanded clones are given a class, and other clones once, few, many or no size at all.

J gene: TRBJ1-1; V gene: TRBV5-5; D gene: TRBD1; clone size: once; CDR3 protein: CASSFDRVRTEAFF; CDR3 DNA: TGTGCCAGCAGCTTCGACAGGGTGCGGACTGAAGCTTTCTTT
J gene: TRBJ1-2; V gene: TRBV5-1; D gene: NA; clone size: NA; CDR3 protein: CASSLSGRKNGYTF; CDR3 DNA: TGCGCCAGCAGCTTGTCGGGGCGGAAAAATGGCTACACCTTC
J gene: TRBJ1-1; V gene: TRBV6-6; D gene: TRBD1; clone size: NA; CDR3 protein: CASTRQGNTEAFF; CDR3 DNA: TGTGCCAGCACCAGACAGGGGAACACTGAAGCTTTCTTT
J gene: TRBJ2-2; V gene: TRBV6-6; D gene: NA; clone size: NA; CDR3 protein: CASSYSGIGGELFF; CDR3 DNA: TGTGCCAGCAGTTACTCGGGGATCGGCGGGGAGCTGTTTTTT
J gene: TRBJ1-5; V gene: TRBV6-1; D gene: TRBD1; clone size: NA; CDR3 protein: CASSTNRGAGQPQHF; CDR3 DNA: TGTGCCAGCAGTACCAACAGGGGTGCGGGTCAGCCCCAGCATTTT
J gene: TRBJ2-7; V gene: TRBV28; D gene: TRBD2; clone size: NA; CDR3 protein: CASSSGAWGGKNEQYF; CDR3 DNA: TGTGCCAGCAGTTCTGGAGCCTGGGGAGGGAAGAACGAGCAGTACTTC
J gene: TRBJ2-1; V gene: TRBV19; D gene: TRBD1; clone size: NA; CDR3 protein: CASSRRQGNNEQFF; CDR3 DNA: TGTGCCAGTAGTAGACGACAGGGAAACAATGAGCAGTTCTTC
J gene: TRBJ1-1; V gene: TRBV6-1; D gene: NA; clone size: once; CDR3 protein: CASSDRENTEAFF; CDR3 DNA: TGTGCCAGCAGTGACAGGGAGAACACTGAAGCTTTCTTT
J gene: TRBJ2-5; V gene: TRBV18; D gene: NA; clone size: NA; CDR3 protein: CASSPPGIQETQYF; CDR3 DNA: TGTGCCAGCTCACCACCGGGGATACAAGAGACCCAGTACTTC
J gene: TRBJ2-2; V gene: TRBV7-9; D gene: NA; clone size: NA; CDR3 protein: CASSFGRLNTGELFF; CDR3 DNA: TGTGCCAGCAGTTTTGGACGGCTGAACACCGGGGAGCTGTTTTTT
J gene: TRBJ2-7; V gene: TRBV28; D gene: TRBD2; clone size: NA; CDR3 protein: CASSPGTISYEQYF; CDR3 DNA: TGTGCCAGCAGTCCGGGGACTATCTCCTACGAGCAGTACTTC
J gene: TRBJ2-5; V gene: TRBV6-1; D gene: NA; clone size: NA; CDR3 protein: CASSEYVQAPTTQYF; CDR3 DNA: TGTGCCAGCAGTGAATACGTCCAGGCCCCCACGACCCAGTACTTC
J gene: TRBJ2-7; V gene: TRBV28; D gene: TRBD2; clone size: once; CDR3 protein: CASSAQGLAGLYEQYF; CDR3 DNA: TGTGCCAGCAGTGCCCAGGGACTAGCGGGACTCTACGAGCAGTACTTC
J gene: TRBJ2-5; V gene: TRBV18; D gene: NA; clone size: once; CDR3 protein: CASSLKGETQYF; CDR3 DNA: TGTGCCAGCTCTCTTAAAGGGGAGACCCAGTACTTC
J gene: TRBJ1-1; V gene: TRBV18; D gene: TRBD1; clone size: NA; CDR3 protein: CASSPAGGAGAFF; CDR3 DNA: TGTGCCAGCTCACCGGCAGGGGGCGCCGGCGCTTTCTTT
J gene: TRBJ1-5; V gene: TRBV6-1; D gene: NA; clone size: NA; CDR3 protein: CASSGQSNQPQHF; CDR3 DNA: TGTGCCAGCAGTGGACAGTCCAATCAGCCCCAGCATTTT
J gene: TRBJ2-1; V gene: TRBV28; D gene: TRBD2; clone size: NA; CDR3 protein: CASSLGGRLTYNEQFF; CDR3 DNA: TGTGCCAGCAGTTTGGGAGGGAGATTGACCTACAATGAGCAGTTCTTC
J gene: TRBJ2-3; V gene: TRBV19; D gene: NA; clone size: NA; CDR3 protein: CASSLVPEDTQYF; CDR3 DNA: TGTGCCAGTAGTCTCGTCCCCGAAGATACGCAGTATTTT
J gene: TRBJ2-7; V gene: TRBV4-1; D gene: NA; clone size: NA; CDR3 protein: CASRRGYGVGEQYF; CDR3 DNA: TGCGCCAGCAGACGGGGGTATGGGGTGGGCGAGCAGTACTTC
J gene: TRBJ2-3; V gene: TRBV5-1; D gene: TRBD1; clone size: NA; CDR3 protein: CASSFIGQGTDTQYF; CDR3 DNA: TGCGCCAGCAGCTTTATAGGACAGGGCACAGATACGCAGTATTTT
J gene: TRBJ1-4; V gene: TRBV7-9; D gene: NA; clone size: few; CDR3 protein: CATTLSGGEEKLFF; CDR3 DNA: TGTGCCACCACCTTGAGTGGGGGAGAGGAAAAACTGTTTTTT
J gene: TRBJ2-7; V gene: TRBV5-1; D gene: TRBD1; clone size: NA; CDR3 protein: CASSLGGTGAYEQYF; CDR3 DNA: TGCGCCAGCAGCTTGGGGGGGACAGGAGCCTACGAGCAGTACTTC
J gene: TRBJ2-7; V gene: TRBV6-1; D gene: NA; clone size: NA; CDR3 protein: CASGVERSSYEQYF; CDR3 DNA: TGTGCCAGCGGGGTGGAGAGGTCGTCCTACGAGCAGTACTTC
J gene: TRBJ1-1; V gene: TRBV5-1; D gene: NA; clone size: few; CDR3 protein: CASRLSTTARSTEAFF; CDR3 DNA: TGCGCCAGCAGACTCTCCACCACAGCGAGGAGCACTGAAGCTTTCTTT
J gene: TRBJ2-5; V gene: TRBV7-8; D gene: NA; clone size: NA; CDR3 protein: CASSKRAGANQETQYF; CDR3 DNA: TGTGCCAGCAGCAAACGAGCGGGTGCCAACCAAGAGACCCAGTACTTC
J gene: TRBJ1-1; V gene: TRBV7-9; D gene: TRBD1; clone size: NA; CDR3 protein: CASSLAGGITEAFF; CDR3 DNA: TGTGCCAGCAGCTTAGCAGGGGGCATAACTGAAGCTTTCTTT
J gene: TRBJ2-7; V gene: TRBV11-3; D gene: NA; clone size: NA; CDR3 protein: CASSLGSVAGEQYF; CDR3 DNA: TGTGCCAGCAGCTTAGGGTCGGTCGCCGGCGAGCAGTACTTC
J gene: TRBJ2-7; V gene: TRBV6-1; D gene: TRBD1; clone size: NA; CDR3 protein: CASSGDRGSYEQYF; CDR3 DNA: TGTGCCAGCAGTGGGGACAGGGGGTCCTACGAGCAGTACTTC
J gene: TRBJ1-1; V gene: TRBV5-1; D gene: NA; clone size: NA; CDR3 protein: CASSLGQENTEAFF; CDR3 DNA: TGCGCCAGCAGCTTGGGACAGGAGAACACTGAAGCTTTCTTT
J gene: TRBJ1-2; V gene: TRBV19; D gene: NA; clone size: NA; CDR3 protein: CASSPYGSKDGYTF; CDR3 DNA: TGTGCCAGTAGTCCCTACGGGAGTAAAGATGGCTACACCTTC